This is a list of T cell receptor beta chains from one sample in a study of shared clonotypes between healthy human individuals. Profiled with immunoSEQ multiplex PCR; TCRdb holds only in-frame clones, not every one. Among tens of thousands of clones listed, 60% to 80% were seen once. Material for sequencing was memory CD8+ T cells sorted from blood. Receptors originate from a man under 40 in good health. CDR3s include the opening cysteine and the closing phenylalanine or tryptophan. D genes are given only for firm matches. Only part of the rows carry a size: once, few, many, or a class if the clone is expanded.

TRBJ2-7	14	TRBV27	TRBD1	-	CASRRTGSSYEQYF	TGTGCCAGCAGAAGGACAGGGAGTTCCTACGAGCAGTACTTC
TRBJ2-7	15	TRBV15	-	-	CATSSPRDTSYEQYF	TGTGCCACCAGCAGTCCCCGGGACACTTCCTACGAGCAGTACTTC
TRBJ1-1	13	TRBV27	TRBD1	once	CASRDRARTEAFF	TGTGCCAGCAGGGACAGGGCTAGGACTGAAGCTTTCTTT
TRBJ2-7	16	TRBV4-1	-	-	CASSQDLAVRSYEQYF	TGCGCCAGCAGCCAAGATCTGGCGGTCCGCTCCTACGAGCAGTACTTC
TRBJ2-3	15	TRBV28	-	few	CASSLDAVRTDTQYF	TGTGCCAGCAGTTTAGATGCTGTCCGGACAGATACGCAGTATTTT
TRBJ2-2	13	TRBV11-3	-	-	CASSLGSLGELFF	TGTGCCAGCAGCTTAGGGTCCCTGGGGGAGCTGTTTTTT
TRBJ2-5	15	TRBV9	-	-	CASSVGGSFEETQYF	TGTGCCAGCAGCGTTGGAGGGTCTTTCGAAGAGACCCAGTACTTC
TRBJ1-5	14	TRBV21-1	-	few	CASSKRVTNQPQHF	TGTGCCAGCAGCAAAAGGGTTACCAATCAGCCCCAGCATTTT
TRBJ2-2	16	TRBV4-3	-	-	CASTPESRRNTGELFF	TGCGCCAGCACCCCAGAGAGCAGGAGAAACACCGGGGAGCTGTTTTTT
TRBJ2-4	14	TRBV18	-	few	CASSPRDNVDIQYF	TGTGCCAGCTCACCTAGGGATAATGTGGACATTCAGTACTTC
TRBJ2-7	14	TRBV27	TRBD2	-	CASSIGTSSYEQYF	TGTGCCAGCAGCATAGGGACTAGCTCCTACGAGCAGTACTTC
TRBJ2-7	12	TRBV30	TRBD1	few	CAWSGDSYEQYF	TGTGCCTGGAGTGGGGACAGTTACGAGCAGTACTTC
TRBJ2-7	13	TRBV9	-	many	CASNSGSSYEQYF	TGTGCCAGCAATTCGGGGTCTTCCTACGAGCAGTACTTC
TRBJ2-2	13	TRBV2	-	-	CASSFRGAGELFF	TGTGCCAGCAGTTTTAGAGGAGCCGGGGAGCTGTTTTTT
TRBJ2-1	15	TRBV27	TRBD2	-	CASRQTSGDYNEQFF	TGTGCCAGCAGGCAGACTAGCGGGGACTACAATGAGCAGTTCTTC
TRBJ2-7	14	TRBV11-3	-	-	CASSLSGQLYEQYF	TGTGCCAGCAGCCTTTCGGGACAACTCTACGAGCAGTACTTC
TRBJ1-2	17	TRBV28	-	-	CASSPFTPWDGNYGYTF	TGTGCCAGCAGCCCTTTTACCCCCTGGGACGGTAACTATGGCTACACCTTC
TRBJ2-5	14	TRBV11-2	-	-	CASSSSLVKETQYF	TGTGCCAGCAGCTCATCACTAGTTAAGGAGACCCAGTACTTC
TRBJ2-5	14	TRBV25-1	-	-	CASSQNRKEETQYF	TGTGCCAGCAGTCAAAATCGGAAAGAAGAGACCCAGTACTTC
TRBJ2-2	17	TRBV9	-	-	CASSGYMGRSNTGELFF	TGTGCCAGCAGCGGCTACATGGGACGGTCGAACACCGGGGAGCTGTTTTTT
TRBJ2-7	16	TRBV6-4	TRBD2	-	CASSDASGTSAGEQYF	TGTGCCAGCAGTGACGCCTCCGGGACTAGCGCTGGCGAGCAGTACTTC
TRBJ2-7	11	TRBV6-5	-	-	CASSQGGEQYF	TGTGCCAGCAGCCAGGGGGGTGAGCAGTACTTC
TRBJ2-2	14	TRBV6-5	-	-	CASSYGSITGELFF	TGTGCCAGCAGTTATGGGAGTATCACCGGGGAGCTGTTTTTT
TRBJ2-1	16	TRBV11-2	-	many	CASSLLEAASYNEQFF	TGTGCCAGCAGCCTATTAGAGGCGGCCTCCTACAATGAGCAGTTCTTC
TRBJ1-1	20	TRBV29-1	-	-	CSVEEEMGAWSFCVNTEAFF	TGCAGCGTTGAAGAAGAGATGGGGGCATGGTCGTTTTGTGTGAACACTGAAGCTTTCTTT
TRBJ2-7	13	TRBV29-1	-	-	CSVEESLTYEQYF	TGCAGCGTTGAAGAGAGTCTAACCTACGAGCAGTACTTC
TRBJ2-7	15	TRBV5-1	TRBD1	-	CASSLGWTGDYEQYF	TGCGCCAGCAGCTTGGGATGGACAGGGGACTACGAGCAGTACTTC
TRBJ2-1	15	TRBV7-3	-	few	CASSLQGTSGNEQFF	TGTGCCAGCAGCTTACAGGGGACGTCGGGCAATGAGCAGTTCTTC